These 5 T cell receptor beta chains came from one sample sequenced in a study of T cells after yellow fever vaccination. TCRdb called the 5' RACE reads again in MiXCR, with one record for every CDR3 protein. There are around 120,000 distinct CDR3 sequences in the sample; 13% to 15% occur only once, and about 42% lies in the top ten. Material: CD8+ T cells sorted from PBMCs, obtained 5 days after the yellow fever booster vaccination. These receptors all come from a man aged 18 to 29 who received the YFV17D yellow fever vaccine.

The rearrangement joins TRBV7-9 to TRBJ1-1; D remains ambiguous. V lost 5 bases and J 1 base, leaving 11 bases between the germline ends. Germline lookup yields CDR1 SEHNR and CDR2 FQNEAQ (reference sequence). CDR3 size: 14 residues. Written as DNA, the CDR3 is TGTGCCAGCAGCACCCTGGGGAAGAACACTGAAGCTTTCTTT. Translated: CASSTLGKNTEAFF. Full variable domain (remainder filled in from reference TRBV7-9 and TRBJ1-1): DTGVSQNPRHKITKRGQNVTFRCDPISEHNRLYWYRQTLGQGPEFLTYFQNEAQLEKSRLLSDRFSAERPKGSFSTLEIQRTEQGDSAMYLCASSTLGKNTEAFFGQGTRLTVV.

The CDR3: CASSHGLAGAGETQYF. The DNA for the CDR3 is TGTGCCAGCAGCCACGGACTAGCGGGGGCGGGAGAGACCCAGTACTTC. The chain combines TRBV12-3 or TRBV12-4 with TRBJ2-5, with 13 bases that match TRBD2. The CDR3 loop spans 16 amino acids. The V segment lost 6 bases and the J segment 4 bases; nucleotides outside the gene matches: 8.

This clonotype was counted between two and nine times. The V gene is TRBV3-1, the J gene TRBJ1-1; tentative D call: TRBD1 (5 bases). The CDR3 has 15 residues. Germline V lookup: CDR1 LGHDT, CDR2 YNNKEL (reference sequence). With 0 bases removed from V and 6 bases from J, the gap between germline ends came to 14 bases. The CDR3 protein is CASSQEFRVGAEAFF. CDR3 in DNA: TGTGCCAGCAGCCAAGAATTCAGGGTCGGGGCTGAAGCTTTCTTT.

J is TRBJ1-6 and V is TRBV11-1, with D uncertain. The CDR3 spans 15 residues. Trimming took off 1 base at V and 5 bases at J, with 9 bases between the two ends. The germline gives CDR1 SGHAT, CDR2 FQDESV (reference sequence). CDR3 nucleotides: TGTGCCAGCAGCTTAGTTGGACGGAATAATTCACCCCTCCACTTT. Translated, it gives CASSLVGRNNSPLHF.

This clonotype was detected only a few times. The V call is TRBV6-2 or TRBV6-3, the J call TRBJ2-5, with D unresolved. Per germline, CDR1 MNHEY and CDR2 SVGEGT. V was trimmed by 4 bases and J by 2 bases, leaving 8 bases between them. The CDR3 spans 13 residues. This CDR3 is CASSLRQQETQYF. The CDR3 bases are TGTGCCAGCAGTTTGAGGCAGCAAGAGACCCAGTACTTC.